The 25 T cell receptor beta chains presented below share a single source sample, sequenced in a study of T-cell memory formation after mild COVID-19. TCRdb analysed the 5' RACE reads with MiXCR anew, one entry per CDR3 protein. The sample consists of under 550,000 distinct CDR3 sequences, 15% to 20% of them appearing once. The sequenced sample was PBMCs or a T cell subset sorted from them (not recorded which). The receptors stem from an adult woman who had mild COVID-19 (a few samples of this study predate the infection). Cell type and time point are not known.

This clonotype has only a few counts. The chain combines TRBV19 with TRBJ2-7; 8 bases align to TRBD2. This CDR3 contains 15 residues. Germline CDR1 reads LNHDA; CDR2 reads SQIVND (reference sequence). With 5 bases clipped from V and 0 bases from J, the junction kept 6 bases outside the gene matches. The CDR3 DNA reads as TGTGCCAGTAGTCCATCTAGCGGGCCCTCCTACGAGCAGTACTTC. This gives the protein CASSPSSGPSYEQYF.

This clonotype was recorded a few times. V and J are TRBV2 and TRBJ1-1; D perhaps matches TRBD1 (5 bases). The V end lost 6 bases, the J end lost 7 bases, and 9 bases lay between the germline ends. The CDR3 has 11 amino acids. Per germline, CDR1 SNHLY and CDR2 FYNNEI. The CDR3 nucleotides are TGTGCCAGCAGCAGGGAGCTTGAAGCTTTCTTT. Its protein is CASSRELEAFF.

The rearrangement links TRBV6-2 or TRBV6-3 to TRBJ2-1, with D uncertain. Germline lookup yields CDR1 MNHEY and CDR2 SVGEGT. The CDR3 sequence is 13 residues long. The V gene lost 0 bases and the J gene lost 6 bases, with 6 bases spanning the gap. DNA for the CDR3: TGTGCCAGCAGTTACTCTGGGGTCAATGAGCAGTTCTTC. It specifies CASSYSGVNEQFF.

The rearrangement uses TRBV6-1 and TRBJ2-6; D not certain. V gave up 4 bases and J gave up 0 bases, with 7 bases separating them. The CDR3 covers 15 residues. Germline V gene data show CDR1 as MNHNS and CDR2 as SASEGT. CDR3 protein: CASSAKSSGANVLTF. In DNA, the CDR3 is TGTGCCAGCAGTGCTAAGAGCTCTGGGGCCAACGTCCTGACTTTC.

This clonotype showed up just a few times. The chain has TRBV5-1 and TRBJ2-7; 8 positions agree with TRBD1. The CDR3 covers 14 residues. CDR1 and CDR2 (germline): SGHRS, YFSETQ. With V trimmed by 3 bases and J by 5 bases, 7 bases remained unmatched. The CDR3 sequence: CASSSGQGSHEQYF. The CDR3 DNA sequence: TGCGCCAGCAGCTCCGGACAGGGTTCACACGAGCAGTACTTC.

The table lists this clonotype with a few counts. The chain combines TRBV4-1 with TRBJ2-3, with D possibly matching TRBD1 (5 bases). CDR3 length: 16 residues. The germline V and J ends were trimmed by 1 base and 5 bases, with 16 bases remaining between them. The germline V gene encodes CDR1 MGHRA and CDR2 YSYEKL. CDR3 sequence (DNA): TGCGCCAGCAGCCAAGTTTTCGGGCAGGGCGTAGATACGCAGTATTTT. Its translation: CASSQVFGQGVDTQYF.

This chain connects TRBV5-1 to TRBJ2-1; TRBD1 might be the D (5 bases). Germline CDR1 SGHRS, CDR2 YFSETQ. The CDR3 totals 14 residues. V lost 5 bases to trimming and J lost 6 bases, with 15 bases between them. DNA for the CDR3: TGCGCCAGCAGTCTGGTCGGACAACTCAATGAGCAGTTCTTC. Encoded protein: CASSLVGQLNEQFF.

This clonotype occurred a few times. V and J are TRBV5-1 and TRBJ2-7, with TRBD1 identical over 8 bases. The CDR3 covers 14 residues. Germline lookup yields CDR1 SGHRS and CDR2 YFSETQ. V dropped 1 base and J dropped 5; count of bases not matched to a gene: 5. In nucleotides, the CDR3 is TGCGCCAGCAGCTTGAACAGGGGGGAGGACGAGCAGTACTTC. It is translated as CASSLNRGEDEQYF.

This clonotype was counted only a few times. The V and J genes are TRBV2 and TRBJ2-1; 10 positions match TRBD2. The CDR3 is 16 amino acids. Germline lookup yields CDR1 SNHLY and CDR2 FYNNEI. Losses at the gene ends were 6 bases for V and 3 bases for J; bases not matched to a gene: 8. This chain's CDR3 is CASRVYSGGFYNEQFF. As DNA, the CDR3 is TGTGCCAGCAGGGTTTATAGCGGGGGGTTCTACAATGAGCAGTTCTTC.

This clonotype was recorded many times. The chain combines TRBV28 with TRBJ1-1; D possibly corresponds to TRBD1 (6 bases). CDR1 and CDR2 (germline): MDHEN, SYDVKM. The V end lost 6 bases, the J end lost 4 bases, and 9 bases lay between the germline ends. CDR3 length: 12 amino acids. CDR3: CASREGGTEAFF. CDR3 bases: TGTGCCAGCAGGGAGGGGGGCACTGAAGCTTTCTTT.

This clonotype was counted a few times. This rearrangement joins TRBV3-1 to TRBJ2-3, with D unclear. The CDR3 loop spans 15 amino acids. V lost 0 bases and J lost 7, with 14 bases in between. The germline V gene encodes CDR1 LGHDT and CDR2 YNNKEL (reference sequence). The CDR3: CASSQDQVPSNTQYF. The CDR3 DNA sequence: TGTGCCAGCAGCCAAGATCAGGTACCGTCGAATACGCAGTATTTT.

The rearrangement uses TRBV5-5 and TRBJ2-5; TRBD1 aligns across 7 bases. V shed 2 bases and J 1 base; nucleotides not matched to a gene: 5. CDR1 and CDR2 from the germline V gene are SGHKS and YYEKEE (reference sequence). There are 15 residues in the CDR3. The CDR3 sequence: CASSLSTGTQETQYF. In nucleotides, the CDR3 is TGTGCCAGCAGCTTATCGACAGGGACCCAAGAGACCCAGTACTTC.

This clonotype was recorded at least ten times. The genes are TRBV7-3 and TRBJ2-2; D gene uncertain. This CDR3 is 13 amino acids long. V lost 1 base, J lost 1 base, and 1 base lay in between. Germline CDR1 is SGHTA and CDR2 is FQGTGA. This CDR3 is CASSLMNTGELFF. In DNA form, the CDR3 reads TGTGCCAGCAGCTTAATGAACACCGGGGAGCTGTTTTTT.

The gene calls are TRBV12-5 and TRBJ2-3; D tentatively fits TRBD1 or TRBD2 (5 bases each). CDR1 LGHNT and CDR2 FRNRAP come from the germline V gene. The CDR3 has 18 amino acids. Trimming cost V 0 bases and J 2 bases, with 18 bases left between them. The CDR3 loop reads CASGLVIFGQGPTDTQYF. CDR3 nucleotides: TGTGCTAGTGGTTTGGTAATCTTCGGGCAGGGACCCACAGATACGCAGTATTTT.

The chain uses TRBV5-1 and TRBJ2-1; D could derive from TRBD1 or TRBD2 (6 bases each). The CDR3 totals 16 residues. Germline CDR1 and CDR2: SGHRS and YFSETQ. V lost 3 bases, J lost 2 bases, and 15 bases lay in between. CDR3 protein: CASSWGTGGPYNEQFF. CDR3 sequence (DNA): TGCGCCAGCAGCTGGGGGACCGGGGGCCCCTACAATGAGCAGTTCTTC.

A few counts support this clonotype. The CDR3 DNA sequence: TGCGCCAGCAGCACGGACAGGGGGCGCGTCGGGGAGCTGTTTTTT. This sequence encodes CASSTDRGRVGELFF. V gene TRBV5-1 combines with J gene TRBJ2-2, with 11 bases lining up with TRBD1. Losses at the gene ends were 4 bases for V and 7 bases for J; bases not matched to a gene: 6. CDR1 and CDR2 (germline): SGHRS, YFSETQ. This CDR3 region has 15 residues.

This chain joins TRBV3-1 and TRBJ1-1; 10 nucleotides align to TRBD1. Looked up from germline, CDR1 is LGHDT and CDR2 is YNNKEL (reference sequence). V shed 4 bases, J shed 3 bases, and the junction held 5 bases outside the gene matches. This CDR3 spans 15 amino acids. CDR3 in DNA: TGTGCCAGCAGCCCTCGGGACAGGGGATACACTGAAGCTTTCTTT. It encodes CASSPRDRGYTEAFF.

The chain joins TRBV7-9 to TRBJ2-7, with 7 bases matching TRBD1. The CDR3 spans 14 residues. Germline trimming cut 3 bases from V and 3 bases from J; bases unmatched to any gene: 5. Germline V CDR1 and CDR2: SEHNR, FQNEAQ (reference sequence). As DNA, the CDR3 is TGTGCCAGCAGCTTTTGGGACAGAAACTACGAGCAGTACTTC. Amino acid sequence: CASSFWDRNYEQYF. Together with reference TRBV7-9 and TRBJ2-7, the CDR3 gives the full variable domain: DTGVSQNPRHKITKRGQNVTFRCDPISEHNRLYWYRQTLGQGPEFLTYFQNEAQLEKSRLLSDRFSAERPKGSFSTLEIQRTEQGDSAMYLCASSFWDRNYEQYFGPGTRLTVT.

This clonotype was detected a few times. This chain connects TRBV5-1 to TRBJ1-1, with D possibly being TRBD1 (5 bases). This CDR3 has 14 residues. Between the trimmed V and J ends, which lost 4 bases and 8 bases, there was a span of 18 bases. Germline values: CDR1 SGHRS, CDR2 YFSETQ. Here the CDR3 DNA reads TGCGCCAGCAGCCCGCGTCGGACAAAATCCGAAGCTTTCTTT. It yields the protein CASSPRRTKSEAFF.

This clonotype has ten or more counts. This chain uses TRBV5-6 with TRBJ2-7; TRBD1 agrees at 9 bases. Looked up from germline, CDR1 is SGHDT and CDR2 is YYEEEE. The CDR3 contains 13 residues. J was trimmed by 13 bases and V by 2 bases; bases with no gene match: 10. The CDR3 nucleotides read TGTGCCAGCAGCTTAGAGCCGGGACAGGGCTCCTACTTC. It is translated as CASSLEPGQGSYF. The full variable domain, rest sourced from reference TRBV5-6 and TRBJ2-7, is DAGVTQSPTHLIKTRGQQVTLRCSPKSGHDTVSWYQQALGQGPQFIFQYYEEEERQRGNFPDRFSGHQFPNYSSELNVNALLLGDSALYLCASSLEPGQGSYFGPGTRLTVT.

The V gene is TRBV7-2, the J gene TRBJ1-1; D remains unclear. The CDR3 runs 14 residues. Trimming left V 3 bases short and J 4 bases short, with 12 bases between. Germline V gene sequence: CDR1 SGHTA, CDR2 FQGNSA. The DNA of the CDR3 is TGTGCCAGCAGCTTGGAGTGGGGTGCCACTGAAGCTTTCTTT. Translation: CASSLEWGATEAFF.

This clonotype was detected a few times. This chain connects TRBV18 to TRBJ2-7; 10 bases map to TRBD2. CDR1 is KGHSH and CDR2 is LQKENI in the germline V gene. The V gene end was trimmed by 6 bases and the J gene end by 2 bases; junction bases not matched to a gene: 7. The CDR3 extends over 15 amino acids. The CDR3 nucleotides read TGTGCCAGCTCTAAAGGAGCGGGAGGGACCTACGAGCAGTACTTC. It is translated as CASSKGAGGTYEQYF.

The chain links TRBV6-6 to TRBJ2-5; TRBD2 aligns across 10 bases. CDR1 and CDR2 (germline): MNHNY, SVGAGI (reference sequence). This CDR3 comprises 14 residues. The trim removed 0 bases at V and 5 bases at J, leaving 0 bases unmatched. CDR3 DNA: TGTGCCAGCAGTTACTCGACTAGCGGGGAGACCCAGTACTTC. Its protein is CASSYSTSGETQYF.

The chain carries TRBV6-2 or TRBV6-3 and TRBJ2-5; D tentatively reads TRBD1 or TRBD2 (6 bases each). V shed 8 bases and J shed 1 base, with 20 bases lying between them. CDR1 MNHEY and CDR2 SVGEGT come from the germline V gene. The CDR3 spans 16 residues. The CDR3 region has the DNA TGTGCCAGCCCCTTCTGGGGGGCCGGTATCCAAGAGACCCAGTACTTC. Amino acid sequence: CASPFWGAGIQETQYF.

This chain links TRBV7-9 with TRBJ1-4; D perhaps matches TRBD1 (6 bases). In germline, CDR1 is SEHNR, CDR2 FQNEAQ (reference sequence). The CDR3 contains 16 residues. V was trimmed by 3 bases and J by 4 bases, leaving 15 bases between them. CDR3 DNA sequence: TGTGCCAGCAGCTTCTCCCAGGGGTTTTATAATGAAAAACTGTTTTTT. Translating it yields CASSFSQGFYNEKLFF. Using reference TRBV7-9 and TRBJ1-4 for the parts outside the CDR3, the full variable domain is DTGVSQNPRHKITKRGQNVTFRCDPISEHNRLYWYRQTLGQGPEFLTYFQNEAQLEKSRLLSDRFSAERPKGSFSTLEIQRTEQGDSAMYLCASSFSQGFYNEKLFFGSGTQLSVL.